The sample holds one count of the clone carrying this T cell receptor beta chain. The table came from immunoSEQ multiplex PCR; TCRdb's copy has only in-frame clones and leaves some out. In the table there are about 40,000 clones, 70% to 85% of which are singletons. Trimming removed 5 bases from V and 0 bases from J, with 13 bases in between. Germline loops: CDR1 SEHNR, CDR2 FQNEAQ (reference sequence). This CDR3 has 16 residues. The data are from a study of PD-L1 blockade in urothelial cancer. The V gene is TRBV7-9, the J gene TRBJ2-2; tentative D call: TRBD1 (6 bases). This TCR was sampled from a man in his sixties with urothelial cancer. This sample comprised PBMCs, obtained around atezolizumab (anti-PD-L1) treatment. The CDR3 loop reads CASSQNRDTNTGELFF. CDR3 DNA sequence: TGTGCCAGCAGCCAAAATCGGGACACGAACACCGGGGAGCTGTTTTTT.